This T cell receptor (beta chain) originates from a study of cytomegalovirus exposure and HLA in healthy donors. Study information: Approximately 85 million unique TCRs from HLA-typed donors were held in an early release of data. Study-level points and caveats: A few of the chains that were CMV-associated were confirmed in vitro to be specific for CMV antigens. Overall, around 150 TCR beta chains were annotated as cytomegalovirus-associated.

There were likely unrecorded immune exposures, though donors were nominally healthy when sampled. Primers for the PCR totalled 60 Vbeta and 13 Jbeta. Sequenced by immunoSEQ multiplex PCR; TCRdb stores in-frame clones only, minus some. There are tens of thousands of clones in the sample, with roughly 3.8% held by the top ten. Concerning this clone: Its matching antigen is unknown.

The CDR3 is 12 amino acids. V lost 6 bases to trimming and J lost 7 bases; unmatched junction nucleotides: 4. The germline V gene has CDR1 SGHVS and CDR2 FNYEAQ. Sequencing input: PBMCs. J is TRBJ1-2 and V is TRBV7-6, with TRBD1 matching 8 bases. The clonotype comes from a female donor in good health and CMV-seropositive. This CDR3 is CASRTGGGGYTF. CDR3 DNA: TGTGCCAGCAGAACAGGGGGGGGTGGCTACACCTTC.